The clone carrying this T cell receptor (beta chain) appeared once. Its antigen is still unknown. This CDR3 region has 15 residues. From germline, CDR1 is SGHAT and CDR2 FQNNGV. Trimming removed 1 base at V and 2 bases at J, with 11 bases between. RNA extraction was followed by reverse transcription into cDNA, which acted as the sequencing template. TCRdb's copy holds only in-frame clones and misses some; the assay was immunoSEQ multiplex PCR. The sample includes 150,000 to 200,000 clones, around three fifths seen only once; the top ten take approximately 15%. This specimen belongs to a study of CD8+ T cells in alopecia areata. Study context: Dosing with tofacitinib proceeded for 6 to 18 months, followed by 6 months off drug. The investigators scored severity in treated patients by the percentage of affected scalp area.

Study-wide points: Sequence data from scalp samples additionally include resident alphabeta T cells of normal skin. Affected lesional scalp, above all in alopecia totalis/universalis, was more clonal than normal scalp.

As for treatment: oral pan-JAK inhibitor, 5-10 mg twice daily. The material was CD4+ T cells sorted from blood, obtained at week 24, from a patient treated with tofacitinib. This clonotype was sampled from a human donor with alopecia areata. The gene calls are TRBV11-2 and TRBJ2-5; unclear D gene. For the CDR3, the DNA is TGTGCCAGCAGCTTAGGGCGGAGACTTCAAGAGACCCAGTACTTC. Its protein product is CASSLGRRLQETQYF.